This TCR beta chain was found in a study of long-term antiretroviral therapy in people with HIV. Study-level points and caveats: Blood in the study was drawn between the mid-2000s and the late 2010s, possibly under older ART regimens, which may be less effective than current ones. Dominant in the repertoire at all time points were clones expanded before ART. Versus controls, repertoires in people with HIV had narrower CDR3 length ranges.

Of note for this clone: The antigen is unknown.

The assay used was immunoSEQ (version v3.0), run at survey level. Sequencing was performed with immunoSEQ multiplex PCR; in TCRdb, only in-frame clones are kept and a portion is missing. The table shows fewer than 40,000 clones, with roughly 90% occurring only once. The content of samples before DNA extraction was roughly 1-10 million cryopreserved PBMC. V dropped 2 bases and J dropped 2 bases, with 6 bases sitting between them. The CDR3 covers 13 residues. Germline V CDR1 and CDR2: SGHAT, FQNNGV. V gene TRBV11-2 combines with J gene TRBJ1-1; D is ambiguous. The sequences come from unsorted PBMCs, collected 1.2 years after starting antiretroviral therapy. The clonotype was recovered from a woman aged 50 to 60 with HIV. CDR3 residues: CASSLNYNTEAFF. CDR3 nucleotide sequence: TGTGCCAGCAGCTTAAACTACAACACTGAAGCTTTCTTT.